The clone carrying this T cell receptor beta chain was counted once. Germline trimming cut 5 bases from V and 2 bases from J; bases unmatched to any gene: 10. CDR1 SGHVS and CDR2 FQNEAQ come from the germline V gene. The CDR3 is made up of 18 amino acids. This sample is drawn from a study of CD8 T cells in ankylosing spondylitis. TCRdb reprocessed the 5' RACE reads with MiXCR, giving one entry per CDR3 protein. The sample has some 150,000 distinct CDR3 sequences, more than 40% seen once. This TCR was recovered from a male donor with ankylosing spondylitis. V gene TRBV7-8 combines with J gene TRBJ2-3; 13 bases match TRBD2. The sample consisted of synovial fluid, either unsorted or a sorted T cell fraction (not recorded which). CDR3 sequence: CASSPGLAGALLTDTQYF. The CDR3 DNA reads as TGTGCCAGCAGCCCCGGACTAGCGGGGGCCCTACTCACAGATACGCAGTATTTT.